This entry is about one TCR beta chain. Its target is not known. The entry originates in a study of OX40 agonist ivuxolimab in advanced cancers. Study as a whole: The dose of intravenous ivuxolimab that patients received every 2 weeks ranged from 0.01 to 10 mg/kg.

This CDR3 is built from 13 residues. Germline CDR1 is MNHEY and CDR2 is SVGAGI. Trimming left V 5 bases short and J 5 bases short, with 10 bases between. Notes on the study in general: A proportion of nonresponders additionally exhibited low normalized T-cell clonal expansion. Average numbers of expanded clones were greater in CD8+ T cells than in CD4+.

Profiled with immunoSEQ multiplex PCR; TCRdb holds only in-frame clones, not every one. The table shows 50,000 to 70,000 clones, with more than 80% occurring only once. The sampling schedule covered blood at baseline, cycle 4 day 1, and cycle 7 day 1. The source of this sequence is an adult with an advanced solid tumor such as melanoma, head and neck, liver or kidney cancer. The chain employs TRBV6-5 and TRBJ1-5, with unresolved D. Here the sequenced sample was CD4+ or CD8+ T cells sorted from blood, taken in a trial of the OX40 agonist ivuxolimab. In DNA, the CDR3 is TGTGCCAGCAGTGCGACGGTAGATCAGCCCCAGCATTTT. This gives the protein CASSATVDQPQHF.